Listed below are T cell receptor beta chains from one sample, sequenced in a study of CD8+CD57+ T cells in acquired aplastic anemia. TCRdb ran MiXCR on the reads and lists one entry per CDR3 protein. The profile shows 400,000 to 450,000 distinct CDR3 sequences, roughly 64% of them singletons. The sample was sorted CD4+, CD8+, or CD8+CD57+ T cells (not recorded which) from PBMCs. All receptors come from a human donor in good health, serving as a control. The CDR3 runs from the conserved cysteine through the conserved F or W. D genes are given only for firm matches. Size values are once, few and many counts, or a class for expanded clones, and some rows have none.

CDR3aa	CDR3nt	d_gene	abundance	v_gene	j_gene
CSASSLALRENTIYF	TGCAGTGCCAGCAGCTTAGCGCTCAGGGAAAACACCATATATTTT	-	few	TRBV20-1	TRBJ1-3
CASSYSQGNTEAFF	TGTGCCAGCAGTTACTCCCAAGGGAACACTGAAGCTTTCTTT	-	-	TRBV6-1	TRBJ1-1
CASSLPFGSWAFLF	TGTGCCAGCAGCTTACCGTTCGGTTCCTGGGCCTTTTTGTTC	-	-	TRBV7-9	TRBJ2-5
CSVTGYNEQFF	TGCAGTGTAACAGGGTACAATGAGCAGTTCTTC	-	-	TRBV20-1	TRBJ2-1
CASSLAGRFDGELFF	TGTGCCAGCAGCTTGGCGGGAAGGTTCGATGGTGAGCTGTTTTTT	-	once	TRBV7-3	TRBJ1-4
CASLRANYGYTF	TGTGCCAGCCTCCGAGCTAACTATGGCTACACCTTC	-	many	TRBV9	TRBJ1-2
CSARSGRDPRYTF	TGCAGTGCTCGATCCGGCCGGGACCCTCGCTACACCTTC	-	-	TRBV20-1	TRBJ1-2
CASSFAYPGANNEKLFF	TGTGCCAGCAGCTTTGCTTACCCAGGGGCTAATAATGAAAAACTGTTTTTT	-	-	TRBV5-4	TRBJ1-4
CAWSPGRNTEAFF	TGTGCCTGGAGTCCAGGGCGGAACACTGAAGCTTTCTTT	-	few	TRBV30	TRBJ1-1
CASSLYKGGELFF	TGTGCCAGCAGCTTATATAAGGGCGGGGAGCTGTTTTTT	-	many	TRBV11-3	TRBJ2-2
CASSSLAGGTYTF	TGCGCCAGCAGCTCCCTAGCGGGGGGCACCTACACCTTC	-	-	TRBV5-1	TRBJ1-2
CSARVGSRAQNTEAFF	TGCAGTGCTAGAGTAGGGAGCAGGGCCCAGAACACTGAAGCTTTCTTT	-	many	TRBV20-1	TRBJ1-1
CASSLGYNTDEQFF	TGTGCCAGCAGCTTAGGTTATAACACGGATGAGCAGTTCTTC	-	-	TRBV11-2	TRBJ2-1
CASSQEVGQAFRQYF	TGTGCCAGCAGCCAAGAGGTAGGACAGGCCTTTCGGCAGTACTTC	TRBD1	-	TRBV5-4	TRBJ2-7
CASSLTPSGETQYF	TGCGCCAGCAGCTTGACCCCTAGCGGGGAGACCCAGTACTTC	TRBD2	-	TRBV5-1	TRBJ2-5
CASGRGQGASPFQETQYF	TGTGCCAGCGGAAGAGGACAGGGGGCCTCCCCATTCCAAGAGACCCAGTACTTC	TRBD1	-	TRBV6-6	TRBJ2-5
CASSSGGRQPQHF	TGTGCCAGCAGCAGTGGGGGCCGGCAGCCCCAGCATTTT	-	many	TRBV3-1	TRBJ1-5
CASSRERGEFFIYF	TGTGCCAGCAGTCGGGAGAGGGGGGAGTTCTTCATATATTTT	-	-	TRBV2	TRBJ1-3
CATSDSQGAGTEAFF	TGTGCCACCAGTGATTCACAGGGGGCTGGCACTGAAGCTTTCTTT	TRBD1	-	TRBV24-1	TRBJ1-1
CASSLAVEGENAQFF	TGTGCCAGCAGCTTGGCCGTGGAGGGCGAAAATGCGCAGTTCTTC	-	-	TRBV7-2	TRBJ2-1
CAITRQGKQETQAF	TGTGCCATCACGCGCCAAGGGAAGCAAGAGACCCAGGCCTTC	-	-	TRBV10-3	TRBJ2-5
CASSLTGAPYEQYF	TGTGCCAGTAGTTTGACAGGGGCCCCCTACGAGCAGTACTTC	TRBD1	-	TRBV12-3/TRBV12-4	TRBJ2-7
CATSFGQVDQPQHF	TGTGCCACCAGCTTTGGCCAGGTGGATCAGCCCCAGCATTTT	-	-	TRBV13	TRBJ1-5
CASSSSGTRVDEQFF	TGTGCCAGCAGCTCCTCCGGGACGAGAGTCGATGAGCAGTTCTTC	-	many	TRBV7-3	TRBJ2-1
CASSTGTGRREQYF	TGTGCCAGCAGCACCGGGACAGGCCGACGAGAGCAGTACTTC	TRBD1	-	TRBV5-5	TRBJ2-7
CASSGYSGDTGELFF	TGTGCCAGCAGCGGATATAGCGGGGACACCGGGGAGCTGTTTTTT	TRBD2	many	TRBV9	TRBJ2-2
CASSQRGTANAYNEQFF	TGTGCCAGCAGCCAAAGGGGGACAGCGAACGCTTACAATGAGCAGTTCTTC	TRBD1	-	TRBV12-3/TRBV12-4	TRBJ2-1
CASSYGQGNTEAFF	TGTGCCAGCAGTTACGGACAGGGGAACACTGAAGCTTTCTTT	TRBD1	-	TRBV10-3	TRBJ1-1
CSAGTAGMEQTQYF	TGCAGTGCTGGAACAGCCGGTATGGAACAGACCCAGTACTTC	-	-	TRBV20-1	TRBJ2-5
CASSLDRGRSPLHF	TGTGCCAGCAGCCTGGACAGGGGAAGGTCACCCCTCCACTTT	TRBD1	many	TRBV9	TRBJ1-6
CASRPGGTSGIYEQYF	TGTGCCAGCAGACCCGGCGGGACTAGCGGCATCTACGAGCAGTACTTC	TRBD2	once	TRBV12-3/TRBV12-4	TRBJ2-7
CASSLGGPGPELFF	TGTGCCAGCAGCTTAGGCGGCCCGGGGCCTGAGCTGTTCTTC	-	-	TRBV7-2	TRBJ2-1
CSASGRATYEQYF	TGCAGTGCTAGCGGCAGGGCCACCTACGAGCAGTACTTC	-	many	TRBV20-1	TRBJ2-7
CSVSQETQYYF	TGCAGTGTTTCGCAAGAGACCCAGTACTACTTC	-	-	TRBV20-1	TRBJ2-7
CASNTGGSEKLFF	TGTGCCAGCAACACAGGGGGCTCTGAAAAACTGTTTTTT	TRBD1	-	TRBV6-6	TRBJ1-4
CASSVESATNEKLF	TGTGCCAGCAGCGTAGAGTCAGCAACTAATGAAAAACTTTTT	-	-	TRBV9	TRBJ1-4
CASSPTGAEALSGTAYEQYF	TGTGCCAGCAGCCCAACGGGGGCGGAAGCTCTCTCGGGAACGGCCTACGAGCAGTACTTC	-	-	TRBV7-9	TRBJ2-7
CASREQGVKAFF	TGTGCCAGCAGGGAGCAGGGTGTTAAAGCTTTCTTT	-	-	TRBV2	TRBJ1-1
CASSGTGTYYEQYF	TGTGCCAGTAGTGGGACAGGAACTTACTACGAGCAGTACTTC	TRBD1	many	TRBV19	TRBJ2-7
CASSVGILQGYTF	TGTGCCAGCAGCGTAGGAATTCTCCAGGGCTACACCTTC	-	few	TRBV9	TRBJ1-2
CASSSRSIEASYVLTF	TGTGCCAGCAGCTCTAGATCGATTGAAGCTTCCTATGTACTGACTTTC	-	-	TRBV7-9	TRBJ2-6
CSAPPPTNTEAFF	TGCAGTGCTCCGCCGCCAACGAACACTGAAGCTTTCTTT	-	-	TRBV20-1	TRBJ1-1
CASGKTGGTGANVLTF	TGTGCCAGCGGCAAGACAGGGGGTACGGGGGCCAACGTCCTGACTTTC	TRBD1	-	TRBV9	TRBJ2-6
CSVVPTRAYEQFF	TGCAGTGTTGTACCGACAAGGGCCTACGAGCAGTTCTTC	-	-	TRBV20-1	TRBJ2-1
CATSVLGDRTYEKYF	TGTGCCACCAGCGTATTGGGTGACAGAACCTACGAGAAGTACTTC	-	-	TRBV15	TRBJ2-7
CASSALSGAAYEQYF	TGTGCCAGCAGTGCTCTCTCAGGTGCCGCCTACGAGCAGTACTTC	-	-	TRBV12-3/TRBV12-4	TRBJ2-7
CASSLDRVGLLNEKLFF	TGTGCCAGCAGCTTGGATAGGGTTGGACTATTAAATGAAAAACTGTTTTTT	-	-	TRBV5-8	TRBJ1-4
CASSLVRRGGEVFF	TGTGCCAGCAGCTTAGTCCGCCGGGGCGGGGAGGTGTTTTTT	-	-	TRBV7-6	TRBJ2-2
CASSEGGGPYEQYF	TGCGCCAGCAGCGAAGGCGGGGGGCCCTACGAGCAGTACTTC	TRBD2	once	TRBV5-1	TRBJ2-7
CSARAPGQFINEQFF	TGCAGTGCCAGGGCGCCGGGACAGTTCATCAATGAGCAGTTCTTC	TRBD1	-	TRBV20-1	TRBJ2-1
CASSVAGGFLYGYTF	TGTGCCAGCAGCGTAGCTGGGGGGTTTTTATATGGCTACACCTTC	-	-	TRBV9	TRBJ1-2
CASSWGQNNQPQHF	TGTGCCAGCAGCTGGGGACAGAATAATCAGCCCCAGCATTTT	TRBD1	many	TRBV7-2	TRBJ1-5
CASRTGTGPNEQFF	TGTGCCAGTAGAACCGGGACAGGGCCTAATGAGCAGTTCTTC	TRBD1	many	TRBV19	TRBJ2-1